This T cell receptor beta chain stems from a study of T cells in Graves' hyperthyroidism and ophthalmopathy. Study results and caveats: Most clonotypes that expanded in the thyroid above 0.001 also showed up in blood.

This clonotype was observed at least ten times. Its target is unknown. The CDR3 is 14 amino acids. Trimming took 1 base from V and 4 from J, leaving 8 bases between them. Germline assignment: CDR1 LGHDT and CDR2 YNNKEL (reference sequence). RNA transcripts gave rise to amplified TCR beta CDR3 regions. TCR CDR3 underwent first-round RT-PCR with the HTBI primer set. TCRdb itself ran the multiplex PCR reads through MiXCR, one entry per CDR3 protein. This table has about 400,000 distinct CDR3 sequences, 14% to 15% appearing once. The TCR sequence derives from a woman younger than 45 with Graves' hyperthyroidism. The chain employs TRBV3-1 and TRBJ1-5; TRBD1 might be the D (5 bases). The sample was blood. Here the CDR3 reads CASSQAGNNQPQHF. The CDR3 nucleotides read TGTGCCAGCAGCCAAGCAGGGAATAATCAGCCCCAGCATTTT.